One sample yielded the 29 T cell receptor beta chains listed below, sequenced in a study of GPR56 and killer-like receptors on CD4 memory cells. Sorting by FACS used killer cell lectin-like receptor and GPR56 expression to define five CD4+ populations. TCRdb reprocessed the reads; each CDR3 protein has one entry and no DNA is given. This listing includes 2,000 to 2,500 distinct CDR3 sequences. Sequencing input: memory CD4+ T cells from blood. Every receptor here comes from a human donor in good health.

Judged by frequency, this clonotype is medium-sized. The rearrangement joins TRBV18 to TRBJ2-5; TCRdb calls TRBD1, which cannot be checked without DNA. The CDR3 is 11 amino acids. Per germline, CDR1 KGHSH and CDR2 LQKENI. CDR3 region: CASSPGAVQYF. Using reference TRBV18 and TRBJ2-5 for the parts outside the CDR3, the full variable domain is NAGVMQNPRHLVRRRGQEARLRCSPMKGHSHVYWYRQLPEEGLKFMVYLQKENIIDESGMPKERFSAEFPKEGPSILRIQQVVRGDSAAYFCASSPGAVQYFGPGTRLLVL.

V usage is TRBV7-9 and J usage is TRBJ1-1; the D gene TCRdb calls, TRBD1, cannot be checked with no DNA. Germline V gene lookup returns CDR1 SEHNR and CDR2 FQNEAQ (reference sequence). This CDR3 is built from 15 residues. The CDR3 protein is CASSTTGQMNTEAFF.

V and J are TRBV19 and TRBJ2-6. This CDR3 comprises 15 residues. Germline V lookup: CDR1 LNHDA, CDR2 SQIVND (reference sequence). CDR3 sequence: CASSIAKAGANVLTF.

The chain has TRBV2 and TRBJ2-5; TCRdb proposes TRBD2, but this gene call is untestable without DNA. This CDR3 is built from 16 residues. Germline CDR1 SNHLY, CDR2 FYNNEI. CDR3 sequence reads: CASSGLDWWGVETQYF.

In terms of frequency, this clonotype is medium-sized. The chain uses TRBV7-9 and TRBJ2-3; absent DNA, TCRdb's TRBD2 call cannot be checked. Germline lookup yields CDR1 SEHNR and CDR2 FQNEAQ (reference sequence). There are 13 residues in the CDR3. CDR3 amino acids: CASSILGGNTQYF.

Considering frequency, this clonotype is large. The chain recombines TRBV6-1 with TRBJ1-6; TCRdb calls TRBD1, which cannot be checked without DNA. CDR1 MNHNS and CDR2 SASEGT come from the germline V gene. The CDR3 consists of 14 residues. This CDR3 reads CASNRGDGDSPLHF.

The genes are TRBV6-6 and TRBJ2-1; TCRdb designates TRBD2, a call that cannot be tested without DNA. The CDR3 length is 15 residues. Germline V lookup: CDR1 MNHNY, CDR2 SVGAGI (reference sequence). The CDR3 region is CASSYSGTSGGEQFF.

V and J are TRBV20-1 and TRBJ1-1; without DNA, the TCRdb call of TRBD1 cannot be checked. Germline V gene data show CDR1 as DFQATT and CDR2 as SNEGSKA (reference sequence). This CDR3 has 15 residues. This CDR3 reads CSASGGDREGTEAFF.

This clonotype is labeled medium-sized based on frequency. The rearrangement joins TRBV6-1 to TRBJ2-5; checking the TCRdb D call of TRBD2 is not possible without DNA. CDR1 is MNHNS and CDR2 is SASEGT in the germline V gene. The CDR3 length is 15 residues. The CDR3 sequence: CASSETAGLVETQYF.

Frequency places this clonotype as medium-sized. The CDR3 is CASSKWAGDSNQPQHF. The genes are TRBV19 and TRBJ1-5. This CDR3 comprises 16 residues. CDR1 LNHDA and CDR2 SQIVND come from the germline V gene (reference sequence).

Measured by frequency, this clonotype is large. V usage is TRBV6-2 or TRBV6-3 and J usage is TRBJ2-3; TCRdb designates TRBD1, a call that cannot be tested without DNA. The germline V gene has CDR1 MNHEY and CDR2 SVGEGT. The CDR3 is 16 amino acids. CDR3 sequence reads: CASSYQGMLGTDTQYF.

J is TRBJ1-4 and V is TRBV12-3 or TRBV12-4; TCRdb designates TRBD1, a call that cannot be tested without DNA. The CDR3 length is 14 residues. The chain's CDR3 is CASRRQGYGEKLFF.

This clonotype registers large (0.1 to 1%) by frequency. The CDR3 region is CASSYRGREEAFF. This rearrangement joins TRBV6-2 or TRBV6-3 to TRBJ1-1; TCRdb's D call of TRBD1 is untestable without DNA. This CDR3 is built from 13 residues. Germline lookup yields CDR1 MNHEY and CDR2 SVGEGT.

Frequency places this clonotype as medium-sized. The chain joins TRBV18 to TRBJ2-5; TCRdb calls TRBD1, which cannot be checked without DNA. CDR1 and CDR2 (germline): KGHSH, LQKENI. This CDR3 has 16 residues. CDR3 loop: CASSPIAGTAQETQYF.

This chain joins TRBV4-2 and TRBJ2-1; TCRdb gives TRBD2 as the D gene, but with no DNA this cannot be confirmed. The CDR3 runs 20 residues. Germline CDR1 reads LGHNA; CDR2 reads YNFKEQ. CDR3 region: CASSQVRGLASGSSYNEQFF.

The rearrangement joins TRBV12-3 or TRBV12-4 to TRBJ1-2; TCRdb lists TRBD1, though no DNA is available to test this call. The CDR3 length is 13 residues. The CDR3 reads CASTLQEIYGYTF.

This clonotype counts as medium-sized (0.01 to 0.1%) by frequency. The J gene is TRBJ2-1, the V gene TRBV5-4; the TRBD2 assignment by TCRdb is unverifiable without DNA. Per germline, CDR1 SGHNT and CDR2 YYREEE (reference sequence). CDR3 length: 16 amino acids. CDR3 amino acids: CASSLTGTSGPNEQFF.

The chain has TRBV28 and TRBJ1-3. CDR3 length equals 15 residues. In germline, CDR1 is MDHEN, CDR2 SYDVKM. The CDR3 loop is CASSLSGSGGNTIYF.

The chain recombines TRBV2 with TRBJ1-6; TCRdb's D call of TRBD1 is untestable without DNA. Germline V CDR1 and CDR2: SNHLY, FYNNEI. The CDR3 covers 14 residues. CDR3 residues: CASTKPGGDSPLHF.

This sequence joins TRBV30 and TRBJ1-5; no DNA is available, so the TRBD1 call from TCRdb remains unchecked. The germline V gene encodes CDR1 GTSNPN and CDR2 SVGIG (reference sequence). This CDR3 has 12 residues. The CDR3 is CACGGLGQPQHF.

V and J are TRBV7-2 and TRBJ2-6; no DNA is available, so the TRBD1 call from TCRdb remains unchecked. The CDR3 has 20 residues. Germline V gives CDR1 SGHTA, CDR2 FQGNSA. The CDR3 region is CASSLTPGQGASSGANVLTF. The full variable domain, with the rest looked up from reference TRBV7-2 and TRBJ2-6, is GAGVSQSPSNKVTEKGKDVELRCDPISGHTALYWYRQSLGQGLEFLIYFQGNSAPDKSGLPSDRFSAERTGGSVSTLTIQRTQQEDSAVYLCASSLTPGQGASSGANVLTFGAGSRLTVL.

Measured by frequency, this clonotype is medium-sized. The V and J genes are TRBV29-1 and TRBJ1-2; TCRdb picks TRBD1, but there is no DNA to check that call. Germline lookup yields CDR1 SQVTM and CDR2 ANQGSEA. The CDR3 length is 14 residues. The CDR3 spells CSVNTGSIGYGYTF. Together with reference TRBV29-1 and TRBJ1-2, the CDR3 gives the full variable domain: SAVISQKPSRDICQRGTSLTIQCQVDSQVTMMFWYRQQPGQSLTLIATANQGSEATYESGFVIDKFPISRPNLTFSTLTVSNMSPEDSSIYLCSVNTGSIGYGYTFGSGTRLTVV.

The CDR3 loop is CASNTQNVNEQFF. This chain connects TRBV9 to TRBJ2-1. Germline V gene lookup returns CDR1 SGDLS and CDR2 YYNGEE. The CDR3 is made up of 13 amino acids.

This clonotype is identified as large from frequency. The chain joins TRBV6-5 to TRBJ1-2. Per germline, CDR1 MNHEY and CDR2 SVGAGI. The CDR3 covers 14 residues. The CDR3 is CASSPTRANYGYTF.

This clonotype is identified as medium-sized (0.01 to 0.1%) from frequency. V and J are TRBV15 and TRBJ1-6; TCRdb lists TRBD1, though no DNA is available to test this call. Germline V gene lookup returns CDR1 LNHNV and CDR2 YYDKDF (reference sequence). CDR3 length equals 14 residues. CDR3 loop: CATSSELGARSLHF.

Frequency places this clonotype as medium-sized (0.01 to 0.1%). The J gene is TRBJ2-2, the V gene TRBV16; the D call of TRBD1 rests on TCRdb alone, since no DNA is present to check it. Per the germline V gene, CDR1 is KGHSY and CDR2 is FQNENV. CDR3 length equals 16 residues. CDR3 residues: CASSQLLKPGAGELFF.

This clonotype is identified as medium-sized from frequency. The chain uses TRBV18 and TRBJ2-1; TCRdb's D call of TRBD2 is untestable without DNA. The CDR3 runs 14 residues. Germline CDR1 reads KGHSH; CDR2 reads LQKENI. CDR3 loop: CASSPPSLAYEQFF.

This chain joins TRBV5-1 and TRBJ2-5. The CDR3 contains 13 residues. From germline, CDR1 is SGHRS and CDR2 YFSETQ. The CDR3 spells CASSLTVVETQYF.

Considering frequency, this clonotype is medium-sized. The chain combines TRBV5-1 with TRBJ1-2. CDR3 length: 14 amino acids. Germline lookup yields CDR1 SGHRS and CDR2 YFSETQ. This CDR3 reads CASTKGGENYGYTF.